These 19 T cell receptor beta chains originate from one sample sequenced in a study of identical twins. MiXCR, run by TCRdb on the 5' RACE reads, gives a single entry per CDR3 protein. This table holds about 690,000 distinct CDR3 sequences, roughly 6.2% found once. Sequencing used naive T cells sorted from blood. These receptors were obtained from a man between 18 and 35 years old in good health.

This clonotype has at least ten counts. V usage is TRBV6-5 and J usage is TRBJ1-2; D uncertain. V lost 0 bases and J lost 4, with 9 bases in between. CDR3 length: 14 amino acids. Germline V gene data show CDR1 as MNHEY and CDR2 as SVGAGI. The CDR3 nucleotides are TGTGCCAGCAGTTACTCCAGCGGCTCCTATGGCTACACCTTC. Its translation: CASSYSSGSYGYTF.

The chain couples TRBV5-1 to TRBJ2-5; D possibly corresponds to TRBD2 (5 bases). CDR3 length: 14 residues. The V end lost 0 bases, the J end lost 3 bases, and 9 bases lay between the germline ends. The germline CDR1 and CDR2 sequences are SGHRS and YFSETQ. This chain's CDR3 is CASSLERVEETQYF. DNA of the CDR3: TGCGCCAGCAGCTTGGAGAGGGTGGAAGAGACCCAGTACTTC. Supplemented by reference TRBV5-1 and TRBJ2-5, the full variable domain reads KAGVTQTPRYLIKTRGQQVTLSCSPISGHRSVSWYQQTPGQGLQFLFEYFSETQRNKGNFPGRFSGRQFSNSRSEMNVSTLELGDSALYLCASSLERVEETQYFGPGTRLLVL.

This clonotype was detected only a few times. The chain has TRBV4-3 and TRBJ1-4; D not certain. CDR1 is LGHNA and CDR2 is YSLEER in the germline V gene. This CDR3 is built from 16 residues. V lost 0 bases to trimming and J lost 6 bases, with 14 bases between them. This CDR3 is CASSQDLGNGDEKLFF. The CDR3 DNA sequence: TGCGCCAGCAGCCAAGATCTAGGAAATGGGGATGAAAAACTGTTTTTT.

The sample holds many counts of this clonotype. CDR3: CATNPGADTGELFF. CDR3 DNA: TGTGCCACAAACCCCGGGGCGGACACCGGGGAGCTGTTTTTT. This rearrangement joins TRBV12-3 or TRBV12-4 to TRBJ2-2; the D gene could be TRBD1 or TRBD2 (5 bases each). The V gene lost 10 bases and the J gene lost 3 bases, with 15 bases spanning the gap. The CDR3 loop spans 14 amino acids.

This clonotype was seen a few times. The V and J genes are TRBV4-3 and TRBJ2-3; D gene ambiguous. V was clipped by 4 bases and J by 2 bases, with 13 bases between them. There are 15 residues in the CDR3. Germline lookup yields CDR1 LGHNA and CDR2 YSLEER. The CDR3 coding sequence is TGCGCCAGCAGCCTCGTACCCGCCTCCACAGATACGCAGTATTTT. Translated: CASSLVPASTDTQYF.

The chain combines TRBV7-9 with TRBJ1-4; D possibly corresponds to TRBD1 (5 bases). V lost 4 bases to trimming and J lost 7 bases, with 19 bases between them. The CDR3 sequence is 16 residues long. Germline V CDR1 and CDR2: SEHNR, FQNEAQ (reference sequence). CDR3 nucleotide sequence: TGTGCCAGCAGCTCCGAGGGTCGCAGGGCGGGTGAAAAACTGTTTTTT. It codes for CASSSEGRRAGEKLFF.

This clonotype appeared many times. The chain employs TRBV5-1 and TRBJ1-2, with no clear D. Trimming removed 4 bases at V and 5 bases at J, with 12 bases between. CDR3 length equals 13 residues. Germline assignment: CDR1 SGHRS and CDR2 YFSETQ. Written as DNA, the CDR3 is TGCGCCAGCAGCCCGTCCACAGATTATGGCTACACCTTC. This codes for CASSPSTDYGYTF.

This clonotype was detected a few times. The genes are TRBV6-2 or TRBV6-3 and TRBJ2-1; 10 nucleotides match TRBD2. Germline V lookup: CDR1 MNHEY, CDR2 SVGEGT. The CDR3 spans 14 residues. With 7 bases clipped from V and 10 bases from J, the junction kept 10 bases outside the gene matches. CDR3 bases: TGTGCCAGCACCGGACTAGCGGCGGGTGTCGAGCAGTTCTTC. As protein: CASTGLAAGVEQFF.

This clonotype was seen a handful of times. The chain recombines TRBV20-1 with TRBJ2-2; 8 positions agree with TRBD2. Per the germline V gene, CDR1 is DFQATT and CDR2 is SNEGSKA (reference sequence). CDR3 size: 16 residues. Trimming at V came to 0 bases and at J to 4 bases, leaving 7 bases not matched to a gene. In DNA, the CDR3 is TGCAGTGCTAGAGAGTTCACGGGAGGGCTCACCGGGGAGCTGTTTTTT. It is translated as CSAREFTGGLTGELFF.

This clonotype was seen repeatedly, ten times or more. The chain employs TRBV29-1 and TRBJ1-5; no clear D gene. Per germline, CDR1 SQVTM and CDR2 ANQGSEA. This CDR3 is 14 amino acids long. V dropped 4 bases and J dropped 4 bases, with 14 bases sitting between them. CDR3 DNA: TGCAGCGTTGTATCAGAAGGGAGGAATCAGCCCCAGCATTTT. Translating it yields CSVVSEGRNQPQHF.

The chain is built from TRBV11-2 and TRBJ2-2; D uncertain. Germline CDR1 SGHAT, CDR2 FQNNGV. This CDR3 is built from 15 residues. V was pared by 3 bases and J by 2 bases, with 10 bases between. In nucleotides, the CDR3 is TGTGCCAGCAGCTTTATAACTACTAACACCGGGGAGCTGTTTTTT. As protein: CASSFITTNTGELFF.

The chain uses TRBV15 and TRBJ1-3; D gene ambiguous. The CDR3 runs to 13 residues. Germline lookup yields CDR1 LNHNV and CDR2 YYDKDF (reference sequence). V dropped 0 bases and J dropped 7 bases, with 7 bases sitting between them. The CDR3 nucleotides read TGTGCCACCAGCAGAGATATACTGAACACCATATATTTT. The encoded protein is CATSRDILNTIYF.

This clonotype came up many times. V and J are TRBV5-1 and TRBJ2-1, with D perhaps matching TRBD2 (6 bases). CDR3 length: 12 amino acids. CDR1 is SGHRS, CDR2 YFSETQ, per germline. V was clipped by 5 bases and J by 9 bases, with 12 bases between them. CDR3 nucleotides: TGCGCCAGCAGGACAGAGGAGGGTGAGCAGTTCTTC. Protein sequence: CASRTEEGEQFF.

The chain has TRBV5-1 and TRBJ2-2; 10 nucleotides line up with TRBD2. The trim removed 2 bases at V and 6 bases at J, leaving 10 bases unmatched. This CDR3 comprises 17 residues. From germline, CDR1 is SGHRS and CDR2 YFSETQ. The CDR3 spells CASSFSLASGSPGELFF. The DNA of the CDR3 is TGCGCCAGCAGCTTCAGTTTGGCTAGCGGGAGCCCCGGGGAGCTGTTTTTT.

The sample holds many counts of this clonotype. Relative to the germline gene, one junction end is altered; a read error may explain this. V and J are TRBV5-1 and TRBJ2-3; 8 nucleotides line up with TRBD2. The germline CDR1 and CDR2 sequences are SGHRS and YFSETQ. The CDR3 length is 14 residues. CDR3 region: CASSSSGSTDTQYF. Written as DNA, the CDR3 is TGTGCCAGCAGTTCTAGCGGGAGCACAGATACGCAGTATTTT.

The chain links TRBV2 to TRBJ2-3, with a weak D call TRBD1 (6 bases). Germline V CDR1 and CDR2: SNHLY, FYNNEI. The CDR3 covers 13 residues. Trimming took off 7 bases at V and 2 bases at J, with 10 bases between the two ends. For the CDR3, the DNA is TGTGCCAGCATCGGACAGACCACAGATACGCAGTATTTT. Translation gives CASIGQTTDTQYF.

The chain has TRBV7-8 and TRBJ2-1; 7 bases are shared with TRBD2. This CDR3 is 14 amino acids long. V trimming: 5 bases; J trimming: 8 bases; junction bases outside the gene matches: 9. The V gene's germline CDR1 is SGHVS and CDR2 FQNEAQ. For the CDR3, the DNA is TGTGCCAGCAGCGCGGGACGGGGGGACGATGAGCAGTTCTTC. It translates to CASSAGRGDDEQFF.

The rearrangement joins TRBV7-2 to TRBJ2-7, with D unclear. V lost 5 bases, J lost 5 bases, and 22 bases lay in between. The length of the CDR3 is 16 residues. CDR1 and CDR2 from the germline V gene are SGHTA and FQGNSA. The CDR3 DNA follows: TGTGCCAGCAGCGCCCGTGCTAGAGGCCTTTTCGACGAGCAGTACTTC. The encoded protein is CASSARARGLFDEQYF.

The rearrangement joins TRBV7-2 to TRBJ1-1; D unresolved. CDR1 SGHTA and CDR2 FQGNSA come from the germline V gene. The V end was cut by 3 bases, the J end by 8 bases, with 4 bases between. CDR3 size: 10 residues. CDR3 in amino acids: CASSFGEAFF. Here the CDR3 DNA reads TGTGCCAGCAGCTTCGGAGAAGCTTTCTTT.